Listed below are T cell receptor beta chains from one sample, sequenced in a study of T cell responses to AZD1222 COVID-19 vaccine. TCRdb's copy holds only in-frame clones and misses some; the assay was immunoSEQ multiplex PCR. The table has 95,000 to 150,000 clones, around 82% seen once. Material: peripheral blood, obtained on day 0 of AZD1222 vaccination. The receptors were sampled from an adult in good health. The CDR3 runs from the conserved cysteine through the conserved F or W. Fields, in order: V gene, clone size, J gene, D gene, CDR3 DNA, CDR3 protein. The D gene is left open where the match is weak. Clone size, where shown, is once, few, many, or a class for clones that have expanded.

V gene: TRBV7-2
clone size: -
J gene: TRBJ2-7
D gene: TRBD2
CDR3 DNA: TGTGCCAGCAGTTTACGGGATAGCGGGCCGGCCGGGGGGGAGCAGTACTTC
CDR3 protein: CASSLRDSGPAGGEQYF

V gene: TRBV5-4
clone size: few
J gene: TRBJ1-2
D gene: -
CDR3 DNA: TGTGCCAGCAGCCTGGGTGGAGGGAAGGGCTATGGCTACACCTTC
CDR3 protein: CASSLGGGKGYGYTF

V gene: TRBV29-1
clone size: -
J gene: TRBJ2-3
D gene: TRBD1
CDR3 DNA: TGCAGCGTTGAAGGGGACAGGTCATCTACAGATACGCAGTATTTT
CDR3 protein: CSVEGDRSSTDTQYF

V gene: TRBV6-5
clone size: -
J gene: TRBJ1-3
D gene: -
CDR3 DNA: TGTGCCAGCAGCAGATCAGGGATAGGAAACACCATATATTTT
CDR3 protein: CASSRSGIGNTIYF

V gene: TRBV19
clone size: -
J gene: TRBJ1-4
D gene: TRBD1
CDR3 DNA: TGTGCCAGTAGCCGGAGGGGGGACAGGGATGAAAAACTGTTTTTT
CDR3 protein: CASSRRGDRDEKLFF

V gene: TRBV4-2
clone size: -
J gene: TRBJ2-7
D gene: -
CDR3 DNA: TGTGCCAGCAGCCAAGGGGTTGAGGAGCAGTACTTC
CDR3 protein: CASSQGVEEQYF

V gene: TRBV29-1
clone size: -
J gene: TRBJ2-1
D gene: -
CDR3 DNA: TGCAGCGTTGCGACGAGGGATGAGCAGTTCTTC
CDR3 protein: CSVATRDEQFF

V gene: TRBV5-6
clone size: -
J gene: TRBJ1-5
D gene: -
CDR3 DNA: TGTGCCAGCAGCTCCACAGCTAGCAATCAGCCCCAGCATTTT
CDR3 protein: CASSSTASNQPQHF

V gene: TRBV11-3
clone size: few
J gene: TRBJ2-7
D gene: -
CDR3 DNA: TGTGCCAGCGGGGCAGGCACCTACGAGCAGTACTTC
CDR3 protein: CASGAGTYEQYF

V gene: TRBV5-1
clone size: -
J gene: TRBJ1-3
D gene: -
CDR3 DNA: TGCGCCAGCAGGGTGGACAGCGCGTTCTCTGGAAACACCATATATTTT
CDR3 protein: CASRVDSAFSGNTIYF

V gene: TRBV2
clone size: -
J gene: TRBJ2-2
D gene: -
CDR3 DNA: TGTGCCAGCAGTGAAGACAGACCCGGCGGGGAGCTGTTTTTT
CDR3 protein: CASSEDRPGGELFF

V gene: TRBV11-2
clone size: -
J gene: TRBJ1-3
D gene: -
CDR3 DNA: TGTGCCAGCAGCTGGGCAGGTGGAAACACCATATATTTT
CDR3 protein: CASSWAGGNTIYF

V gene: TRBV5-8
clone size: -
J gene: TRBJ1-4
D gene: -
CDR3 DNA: TGTGCCAGCAGCCTAACAGGGATGGCTAATGAAAAACTGTTTTTT
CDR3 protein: CASSLTGMANEKLFF

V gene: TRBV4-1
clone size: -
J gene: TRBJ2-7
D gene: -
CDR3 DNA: TGCGCCAGCAGCGCATTAGACAGTCACGAGCAGTACTTC
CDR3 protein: CASSALDSHEQYF

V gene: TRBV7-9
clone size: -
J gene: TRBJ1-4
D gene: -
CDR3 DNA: TGTGCCAGCAACATTGGGGACCGGGATAATGAAAAACTGTTTTTT
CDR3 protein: CASNIGDRDNEKLFF

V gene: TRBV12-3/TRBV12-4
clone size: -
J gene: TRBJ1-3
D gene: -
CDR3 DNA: TGTGCCAGCAGTAATTATGTAAACACCATATATTTT
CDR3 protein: CASSNYVNTIYF

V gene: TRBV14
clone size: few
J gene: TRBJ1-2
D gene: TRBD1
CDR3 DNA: TGTGCCAGCAGCCGGACAGGGGGCGCGGGGTTGGATGGCTACACCTTC
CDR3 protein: CASSRTGGAGLDGYTF

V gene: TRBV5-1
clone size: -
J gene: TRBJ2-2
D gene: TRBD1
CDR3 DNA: TGCGCCAGCAGCGGGACAGGGGCGAACACCGGGGAGCTGTTTTTT
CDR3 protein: CASSGTGANTGELFF

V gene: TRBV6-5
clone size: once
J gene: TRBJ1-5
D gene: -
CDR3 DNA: TGTGCCACCGCTGGGGCAAGGAAAGGAAATCAGCCCCAGCATTTT
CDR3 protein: CATAGARKGNQPQHF

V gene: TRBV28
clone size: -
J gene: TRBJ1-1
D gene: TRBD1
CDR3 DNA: TGTGCCAGCAGTTTAAGGACAGGGCAAGTAGGGACTGAAGCTTTCTTT
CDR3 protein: CASSLRTGQVGTEAFF

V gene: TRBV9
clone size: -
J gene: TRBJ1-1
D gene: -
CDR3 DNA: TGTGCCAGCAGCGTAGGGGGGAGTGGGAACACTGAAGCTTTCTTT
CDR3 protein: CASSVGGSGNTEAFF

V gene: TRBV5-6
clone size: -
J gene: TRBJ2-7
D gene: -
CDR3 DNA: TGTGCCAGCAGCTTAATCGGGGTGGGGGACGAGCAGTACTTC
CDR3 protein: CASSLIGVGDEQYF